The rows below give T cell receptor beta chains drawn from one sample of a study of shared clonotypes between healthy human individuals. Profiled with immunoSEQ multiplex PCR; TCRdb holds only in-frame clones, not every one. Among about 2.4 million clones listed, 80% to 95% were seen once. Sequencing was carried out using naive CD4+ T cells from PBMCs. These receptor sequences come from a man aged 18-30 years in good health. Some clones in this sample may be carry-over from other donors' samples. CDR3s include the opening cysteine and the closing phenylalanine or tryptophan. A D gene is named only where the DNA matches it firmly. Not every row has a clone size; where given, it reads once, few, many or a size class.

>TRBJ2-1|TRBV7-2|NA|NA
TGTGCCAGCAGCCGTCCCGGGAGAGGTTCTTACAATGAGCAGTTCTTC
CASSRPGRGSYNEQFF
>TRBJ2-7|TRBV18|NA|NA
TGTGCCAGCTCAAAGAGGGACATCTACGAGCAGTACTTC
CASSKRDIYEQYF
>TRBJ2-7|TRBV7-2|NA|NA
TGTGCCAGCAGCCGCGACCGGCCCGGCGAGCAGTACTTC
CASSRDRPGEQYF
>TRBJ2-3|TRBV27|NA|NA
TGTGCCACCGGGCGGGATACGCAGTATTTT
CATGRDTQYF
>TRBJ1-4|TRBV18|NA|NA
TGTGCCAGCTCACCCCGGGGAGGGGGTGCAACTAATGAAAAACTGTTTTTT
CASSPRGGGATNEKLFF
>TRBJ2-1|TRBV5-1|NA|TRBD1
TGCGCCAGCAGCTTCGGGACAGGGGAGGCCTACAATGAGCAGTTCTTC
CASSFGTGEAYNEQFF
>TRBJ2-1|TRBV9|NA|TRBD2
TGTGCCAGCAGCCCCGGGACTAACTACAATGAGCAGTTCTTC
CASSPGTNYNEQFF
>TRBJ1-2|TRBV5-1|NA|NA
TGCGCCAGCAGCTTAGGGCCGTCCAACTCTAACTATGGCTACACCTTC
CASSLGPSNSNYGYTF
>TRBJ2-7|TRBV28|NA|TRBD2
TGTGCCAGCAGCCCCAGCGGGCGAGAGCGGGGCGCCTCCTACGAGCAGTACTTC
CASSPSGRERGASYEQYF
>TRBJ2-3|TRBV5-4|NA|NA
TGTGCCAGCAGCCGGTACACAGATACGCAGTATTTT
CASSRYTDTQYF
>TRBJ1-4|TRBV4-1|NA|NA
TGCGCCAGCAGCTTCGCAGGGGTGGCTAATGAAAAACTGTTTTTT
CASSFAGVANEKLFF
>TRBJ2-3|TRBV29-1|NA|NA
TGCAGCGTTGTTGGTGTGAATAGCGGAAAAGATACGCAGTATTTT
CSVVGVNSGKDTQYF
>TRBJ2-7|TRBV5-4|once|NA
TGTGCCAGCAGCCCCCGGCAGGGGACCTACGAGCAGTACTTC
CASSPRQGTYEQYF
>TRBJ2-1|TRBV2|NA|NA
TGTGCCAGCAGTATGGACACCTACAATGAGCAGTTCTTC
CASSMDTYNEQFF
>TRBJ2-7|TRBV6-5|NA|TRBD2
TGTGCCAGCAAAAAAGCGGGAGCCCTGTACGAGCAGTACTTC
CASKKAGALYEQYF
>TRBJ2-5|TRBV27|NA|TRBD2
TGTGCCAGCAGTTTATTCGGACTAGCGGGAGGGATTAGGGAGACCCAGTACTTC
CASSLFGLAGGIRETQYF
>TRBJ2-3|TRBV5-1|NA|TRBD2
TGCGCCAGCAGCTTGGAGACTAGCGGCGCAGATACGCAGTATTTT
CASSLETSGADTQYF
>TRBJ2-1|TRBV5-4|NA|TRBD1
TGTGCCAGCAGCTTGGGACAGGGGTCCTACAATGAGCAGTTCTTC
CASSLGQGSYNEQFF
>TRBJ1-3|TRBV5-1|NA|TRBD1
TGCGCCAGCAGCTTGCCCACAGGGGGCTCTGGAAACACCATATATTTT
CASSLPTGGSGNTIYF
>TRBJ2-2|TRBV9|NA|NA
TGTGCCAGCAGCGTAGCAACCAGCTATGGCGGGGAGCTGTTTTTT
CASSVATSYGGELFF
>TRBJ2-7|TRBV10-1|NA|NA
TGCGCCAGCAGTGACGGGACAAAGCCGGACTACGAGCAGTACTTC
CASSDGTKPDYEQYF
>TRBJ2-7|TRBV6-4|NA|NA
TGTGCCAGCAGTGAATTGGCGGATCCATACGAGCAGTACTTC
CASSELADPYEQYF
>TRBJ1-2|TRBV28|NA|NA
TGTGCCAGCGAGGGGCAGGGGTCTCCCCTGGGCTATGGCTACACCTTC
CASEGQGSPLGYGYTF
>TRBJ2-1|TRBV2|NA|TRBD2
TGTGCCAGCGCCTACCTCCCGGGAGGTTACAATGAGCAGTTCTTC
CASAYLPGGYNEQFF
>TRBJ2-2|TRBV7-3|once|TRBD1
TGTGCCAGCAGCCCGGACAGGTTTCTCACGAACACCGGGGAGCTGTTTTTT
CASSPDRFLTNTGELFF
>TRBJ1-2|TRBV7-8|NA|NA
TGTGCCAGCAGCTTCGGGTCCAGGGCTGGCTACACCTTC
CASSFGSRAGYTF
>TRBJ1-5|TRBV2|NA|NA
TGTGCCAGCAGTGTAGGAACTGGGGATGTCAATCAGCCCCAGCATTTT
CASSVGTGDVNQPQHF
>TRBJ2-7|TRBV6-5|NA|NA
TGTGCCAGCAGAAACAGGGTTAACTACGAGCAGTACTTC
CASRNRVNYEQYF
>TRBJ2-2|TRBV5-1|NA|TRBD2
TGCGCCAGCAGCTTTCAGACTAGCGGATTCACCGGGGAGCTGTTTTTT
CASSFQTSGFTGELFF
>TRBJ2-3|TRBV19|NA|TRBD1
TGTGCCAGTAGGACAGGGTCATCGCGCACAGATACGCAGTATTTT
CASRTGSSRTDTQYF
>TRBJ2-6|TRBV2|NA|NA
TGTGCCGCCCTCGGCTCTGGGGCCAACGTCCTGACTTTC
CAALGSGANVLTF
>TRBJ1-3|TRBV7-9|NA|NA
TGTGCCAGCAACCTAAGGGAACCTGGAAACACCATATATTTT
CASNLREPGNTIYF
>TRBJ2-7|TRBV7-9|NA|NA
TGTGCCAGCAGCCCCTTGACGGAGCAGTACTTC
CASSPLTEQYF
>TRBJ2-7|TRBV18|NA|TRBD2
TGTGCCAGCTCACCGGGACGGGGGGACCTGTACGAGCAGTACTTC
CASSPGRGDLYEQYF
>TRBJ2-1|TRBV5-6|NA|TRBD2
TGTGCCAGCAGCTTGGTAGGACTAGCGGTTGCGAGCTCCTACAATGAGCAGTTCTTC
CASSLVGLAVASSYNEQFF
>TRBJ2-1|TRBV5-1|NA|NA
TGCGCCAGCAATTGGGTAGGGAGCCTCTCCTACAATGAGCAGTTCTTC
CASNWVGSLSYNEQFF
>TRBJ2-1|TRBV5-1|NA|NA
TGCGCCAGCAGCCACTCAGGAAACAATGAGCAGTTCTTC
CASSHSGNNEQFF
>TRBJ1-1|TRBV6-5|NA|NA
TGTGCCAGCAAAGTGGATGCGAACACTGAAGCTTTCTTT
CASKVDANTEAFF
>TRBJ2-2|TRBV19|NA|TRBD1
TGTGCCAGTAGTACTGGGGACAGGGCCACCGGGGAGCTGTTTTTT
CASSTGDRATGELFF
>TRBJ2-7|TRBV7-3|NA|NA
TGTGCCAGCAGCTTAGACGGACAGTCCTACGAGCAGTACTTC
CASSLDGQSYEQYF
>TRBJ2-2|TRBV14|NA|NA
TGTGCCAGCAGCAAACAACAGGGCCCCGACGCCGGGGAGCTGTTTTTT
CASSKQQGPDAGELFF
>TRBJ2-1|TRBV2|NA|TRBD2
TGTGCCAGCAGGGGGTTTTGGGAGGGCATATCCTACAATGAGCAGTTCTTC
CASRGFWEGISYNEQFF
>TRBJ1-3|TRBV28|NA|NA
TGTGCCAGCAGTATCCAGGGTACTGGAAACACCATATATTTT
CASSIQGTGNTIYF
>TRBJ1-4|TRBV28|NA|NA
TGTGCCAGCATGTGGGGGGGAACTAATGAAAAACTGTTTTTT
CASMWGGTNEKLFF
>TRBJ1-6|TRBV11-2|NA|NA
TGTGCCAGCACGGAGTTGACAGGCCTTAATTCACCCCTCCACTTT
CASTELTGLNSPLHF
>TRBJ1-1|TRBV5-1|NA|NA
TGCGCCAGCAGCTTGATGGGCAGTTTTACGAGCCTGAACACTGAAGCTTTCTTT
CASSLMGSFTSLNTEAFF
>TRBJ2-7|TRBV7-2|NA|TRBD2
TGTGCCAGCCAAGCTATTTACGGGACTAGTAACGAGCAGTACTTC
CASQAIYGTSNEQYF
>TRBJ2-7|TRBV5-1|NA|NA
TGCGCCAGCAGCTTCAACTTAGGGCGTAGCTCCTACGAGCAGTACTTC
CASSFNLGRSSYEQYF
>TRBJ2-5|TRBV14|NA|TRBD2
TGTGCCAGCAGCCAAGAGGGAGGACTAGCCAGGGAGACCCAGTACTTC
CASSQEGGLARETQYF
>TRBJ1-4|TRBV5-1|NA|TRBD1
TGCGCCAGCAGCTTGGTGAGCCGACAGGGGGCAACTAATGAAAAACTGTTTTTT
CASSLVSRQGATNEKLFF
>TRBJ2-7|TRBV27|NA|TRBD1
TGTGCCAGCAGCTACCGGGACAGGGGCTACGAGCAGTACTTC
CASSYRDRGYEQYF
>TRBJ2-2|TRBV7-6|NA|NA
TGTGCCAGCAGCCCCCAGGCGGGAAGAACCGGGGAGCTGTTTTTT
CASSPQAGRTGELFF
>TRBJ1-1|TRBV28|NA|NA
TGTGCCAGCAGACCTCAAAAAAACACTGAAGCTTTCTTT
CASRPQKNTEAFF
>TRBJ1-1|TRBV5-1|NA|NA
TGCGCCAGCAGCCCGAGGGGTATGAACACTGAAGCTTTCTTT
CASSPRGMNTEAFF
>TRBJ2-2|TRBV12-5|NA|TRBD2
TGTGCTAGTGGTTTGGTACGACGGCAGGGGTTAACAGCGGGAGGACCCACCGGGGAGCTGTTTTTT
CASGLVRRQGLTAGGPTGELFF
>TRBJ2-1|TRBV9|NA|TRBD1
TGTGCCAGCACCCCGGGACAGGGATACAATGAGCAGTTCTTC
CASTPGQGYNEQFF
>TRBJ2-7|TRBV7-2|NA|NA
TGTGCCAGCAGCTGGAGGCTGTACTTC
CASSWRLYF
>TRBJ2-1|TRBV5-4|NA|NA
TGTGCCAGCAGCGAGGAACTACGGCTCAATGAGCAGTTCTTC
CASSEELRLNEQFF
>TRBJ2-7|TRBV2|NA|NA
TGTGCCAGCATCTCAGGGGCGGGAGAACGCGCCTACGAGCAGTACTTC
CASISGAGERAYEQYF